These 12 T cell receptor beta chains share one sample of origin, sequenced in a study of cytomegalovirus exposure and HLA in healthy donors. Data came from immunoSEQ multiplex PCR; TCRdb stores just in-frame clones and leaves some out. The sample records around 160,000 clones, about 89% being singletons. Source material: PBMCs. The receptors derive from a woman between 18 and 29 years old in good health and CMV-seropositive.

J is TRBJ2-5 and V is TRBV14, with D perhaps matching TRBD2 (6 bases). The CDR3 extends over 14 amino acids. Trimming pared 1 base from V and 6 bases from J, leaving 12 bases between. CDR1 is SGHDN and CDR2 is FVKESK in the germline V gene. CDR3 protein: CASSQVGGRKTQYF. The CDR3 nucleotides are TGTGCCAGCAGCCAAGTGGGGGGTCGGAAGACCCAGTACTTC.

This rearrangement joins TRBV5-4 to TRBJ2-5, with 9 bases identical to TRBD2. Germline V gene data show CDR1 as SGHNT and CDR2 as YYREEE (reference sequence). The CDR3 consists of 15 residues. V trimming: 1 base; J trimming: 4 bases; junction bases outside the gene matches: 5. DNA of the CDR3: TGTGCCAGCAGCTTGATCGGCGGGGGGGGAGAGACCCAGTACTTC. Translated, it gives CASSLIGGGGETQYF.

The V call is TRBV4-3, the J call TRBJ2-3; 13 nucleotides line up with TRBD2. This CDR3 has 16 residues. Per the germline V gene, CDR1 is LGHNA and CDR2 is YSLEER. J was trimmed by 7 bases and V by 4 bases; bases with no gene match: 8. The CDR3 loop reads CASSRMGTSGANTQYF. Here the CDR3 DNA reads TGCGCCAGCAGCCGTATGGGGACTAGCGGGGCTAATACGCAGTATTTT.

The genes are TRBV10-3 and TRBJ2-7, with TRBD2 matching 11 bases. This CDR3 comprises 15 residues. Germline V gives CDR1 ENHRY, CDR2 SYGVKD. V shed 6 bases and J 0 bases; nucleotides not matched to a gene: 4. The CDR3 DNA follows: TGTGCCATCAGCACCGGGACTAGCGGCTCCTACGAGCAGTACTTC. Translating it yields CAISTGTSGSYEQYF.

This clone was picked up one time. The rearrangement joins TRBV5-1 to TRBJ2-7, with 8 positions matching TRBD2. Trimming cost V 0 bases and J 4 bases; bases outside gene matches: 15. The CDR3 sequence is 18 residues long. From germline, CDR1 is SGHRS and CDR2 YFSETQ. CDR3 region: CASSLARTSLIALYEQYF. The CDR3 region has the DNA TGCGCCAGCAGCTTGGCCAGGACTAGCTTAATTGCACTTTACGAGCAGTACTTC. Variable domain in full (rest from reference TRBV5-1 and TRBJ2-7): KAGVTQTPRYLIKTRGQQVTLSCSPISGHRSVSWYQQTPGQGLQFLFEYFSETQRNKGNFPGRFSGRQFSNSRSEMNVSTLELGDSALYLCASSLARTSLIALYEQYFGPGTRLTVT.

This chain connects TRBV23-1 to TRBJ2-7; the D gene is possibly TRBD2 (5 bases). TRBV23-1 is marked as an open reading frame, function uncertain. V lost 10 bases, J lost 9 bases, and 19 bases lay in between. The CDR3 contains 12 residues. The CDR3, as DNA: TGCGCCATCGGGCCCTTCCATGAGGGGCAGTACTTC. Residues: CAIGPFHEGQYF.

A single count supports this clone. The chain links TRBV7-2 to TRBJ2-1; 8 bases fit TRBD2. The CDR3 loop spans 14 amino acids. The germline CDR1 and CDR2 sequences are SGHTA and FQGNSA. V gave up 4 bases and J gave up 2 bases; unmatched junction bases: 1. The CDR3 DNA is TGTGCCAGCAGCTCGGGGGGGGCCTACAATGAGCAGTTCTTC. It specifies CASSSGGAYNEQFF.

This rearrangement joins TRBV10-1 to TRBJ2-3; perhaps TRBD2 as D (6 bases). Looked up from germline, CDR1 is WNHNN and CDR2 is SYGVQD (reference sequence). V lost 3 bases and J 5 bases, leaving 12 bases between the germline ends. CDR3 length equals 14 residues. The CDR3: CASSDAAGRDTQYF. DNA of the CDR3: TGCGCCAGCAGTGATGCGGCGGGGAGAGATACGCAGTATTTT.

The rearrangement uses TRBV19 and TRBJ2-5, with 9 positions matching TRBD2. Trimming at V came to 7 bases and at J to 1 base, leaving 4 bases not matched to a gene. This CDR3 has 14 residues. From germline, CDR1 is LNHDA and CDR2 SQIVND (reference sequence). The CDR3 DNA sequence: TGTGCCAGTAAGGCTAGCGGGATCCAAGAGACCCAGTACTTC. Residues: CASKASGIQETQYF. The complete variable domain, with remaining parts taken from reference TRBV19 and TRBJ2-5, reads DGGITQSPKYLFRKEGQNVTLSCEQNLNHDAMYWYRQDPGQGLRLIYYSQIVNDFQKGDIAEGYSVSREKKESFPLTVTSAQKNPTAFYLCASKASGIQETQYFGPGTRLLVL.

This clone was seen just once. The rearrangement uses TRBV9 and TRBJ2-6; 8 nucleotides agree with TRBD1. With 0 bases clipped from V and 4 bases from J, the junction kept 3 bases outside the gene matches. The germline gives CDR1 SGDLS, CDR2 YYNGEE. The CDR3 totals 16 residues. Here the CDR3 reads CASSVAGGPGANVLTF. CDR3 nucleotide sequence: TGTGCCAGCAGCGTAGCAGGGGGCCCCGGGGCCAACGTCCTGACTTTC.

The chain joins TRBV6-6 to TRBJ1-4; 7 nucleotides line up with TRBD1. The CDR3 is 15 amino acids. Losses at the gene ends were 3 bases for V and 7 bases for J; bases not matched to a gene: 8. Looked up from germline, CDR1 is MNHNY and CDR2 is SVGAGI (reference sequence). The CDR3 DNA reads as TGTGCCAGCAGTTATTTCCAGGAGGGGGCTGAAAAACTGTTTTTT. This gives the protein CASSYFQEGAEKLFF.

The J gene is TRBJ2-1, the V gene TRBV7-6; D remains ambiguous. V lost 0 bases and J lost 2, with 8 bases in between. This CDR3 region has 15 residues. Germline values: CDR1 SGHVS, CDR2 FNYEAQ. CDR3 DNA: TGTGCCAGCAGCTTAGCCTCCTCCGCCTACAATGAGCAGTTCTTC. Protein sequence: CASSLASSAYNEQFF. The full variable domain, with the rest looked up from reference TRBV7-6 and TRBJ2-1, is GAGVSQSPRYKVTKRGQDVALRCDPISGHVSLYWYRQALGQGPEFLTYFNYEAQQDKSGLPNDRFSAERPEGSISTLTIQRTEQRDSAMYRCASSLASSAYNEQFFGPGTRLTVL.